These 25 T cell receptor beta chains share one sample of origin, sequenced in a study of a mutant IDH1 vaccine in newly diagnosed glioma. The method was immunoSEQ multiplex PCR; TCRdb's version includes in-frame clones alone and lacks a portion of them. The repertoire consists of about 32,000 clones, with approximately 78% occurring once and the leading ten covering roughly 7.1%. Which antigens these TCRs recognize remains unknown. Time point in this sample: week 35, safety follow-up. All doses held 300 ug of mutant IDH1 20-mer peptide, with topical imiquimod. The specimen was PBMCs, collected from a glioma patient whose treatment included an IDH1 peptide vaccine. Source of these receptors: a woman aged 18-29 years with glioma.

The rearrangement joins TRBV7-9 to TRBJ2-2, with a possible D match to TRBD2 (6 bases). Germline loops: CDR1 SEHNR, CDR2 FQNEAQ (reference sequence). Deletions cut 2 bases from V and 1 base from J, with 14 bases between. The CDR3 is 17 amino acids. The CDR3 sequence is CASSLIRTIMNTGELFF. The CDR3 DNA reads TGTGCCAGCAGCTTAATCAGGACTATTATGAACACCGGGGAGCTGTTTTTT.

This clone appeared a few times. The chain links TRBV25-1 to TRBJ1-6, with TRBD1 matching 7 bases. Germline V gene data show CDR1 as MGHDK and CDR2 as SYGVNS. The CDR3 spans 13 residues. V trimming: 6 bases; J trimming: 4 bases; junction bases outside the gene matches: 0. The CDR3 reads CASRGQYNSPLHF. CDR3 coding DNA: TGTGCCAGCAGGGGACAGTATAATTCACCCCTCCACTTT.

The genes are TRBV28 and TRBJ1-2; weak D call: TRBD1 (5 bases). V dropped 3 bases and J dropped 2 bases, with 7 bases sitting between them. This CDR3 is built from 13 residues. Germline values: CDR1 MDHEN, CDR2 SYDVKM. In nucleotides, the CDR3 is TGTGCCAGCAGTTTGGGGCAGAACTATGGCTACACCTTC. Its protein is CASSLGQNYGYTF.

This clone was observed a single time. V is TRBV30 and J is TRBJ1-4; D gene ambiguous. Germline V lookup: CDR1 GTSNPN, CDR2 SVGIG (reference sequence). V dropped 4 bases and J dropped 7 bases, with 13 bases sitting between them. CDR3 length: 13 amino acids. The CDR3 region has the DNA TGTGCCTGGACCCCCGGGGATGGTGAAAAACTGTTTTTT. As protein: CAWTPGDGEKLFF.

The chain carries TRBV27 and TRBJ1-2, with 10 bases matching TRBD1. The V segment lost 5 bases and the J segment 7 bases; nucleotides outside the gene matches: 19. CDR1 is MNHEY and CDR2 is SMNVEV in the germline V gene (reference sequence). The CDR3 is 18 residues long. The CDR3 nucleotides are TGTGCCAGCAGTCCCATCACCCCCGGGACAGGGGCTGAGGGTGGCTACACCTTC. It is translated as CASSPITPGTGAEGGYTF.

The V and J genes are TRBV6-6 and TRBJ1-3, with D perhaps matching TRBD1 (6 bases). The length of the CDR3 is 14 residues. Trimming stripped 6 bases from V and 0 bases from J, with 9 bases between. Germline V gene lookup returns CDR1 MNHNY and CDR2 SVGAGI (reference sequence). As DNA, the CDR3 is TGTGCCAGCAGGGAACAGGGCTCTGGAAACACCATATATTTT. It is translated as CASREQGSGNTIYF.

The chain couples TRBV7-2 to TRBJ2-2, with 11 bases that match TRBD2. CDR3 length equals 14 residues. J gave up 6 bases and V 8 bases, and 5 bases lay outside the gene matches. Germline V gives CDR1 SGHTA, CDR2 FQGNSA. CDR3 loop: CASALAGVPGELFF. The CDR3, as DNA: TGTGCCAGCGCACTAGCGGGAGTTCCCGGGGAGCTGTTTTTT.

This clone was recorded a few times. The chain combines TRBV30 with TRBJ1-5, with a possible D match to TRBD1 (6 bases). Germline V CDR1 and CDR2: GTSNPN, SVGIG (reference sequence). This CDR3 is 13 amino acids long. The V end lost 3 bases, the J end lost 4 bases, and 10 bases lay between the germline ends. Written as DNA, the CDR3 is TGTGCCTGGAGAGGGGGAGGAAATCAGCCCCAGCATTTT. Its protein product is CAWRGGGNQPQHF.

The chain uses TRBV7-9 and TRBJ2-7; perhaps TRBD2 as D (5 bases). The ends were cut back, 0 bases at V and 0 bases at J, with 6 bases in the middle. The CDR3 has 14 residues. Germline V gene lookup returns CDR1 SEHNR and CDR2 FQNEAQ (reference sequence). This CDR3 is CASSLAGSSYEQYF. DNA for the CDR3: TGTGCCAGCAGCTTAGCGGGGAGCTCCTACGAGCAGTACTTC. Combining the CDR3 with reference TRBV7-9 and TRBJ2-7 gives the whole variable domain DTGVSQNPRHKITKRGQNVTFRCDPISEHNRLYWYRQTLGQGPEFLTYFQNEAQLEKSRLLSDRFSAERPKGSFSTLEIQRTEQGDSAMYLCASSLAGSSYEQYFGPGTRLTVT.

The V and J genes are TRBV4-1 and TRBJ2-3, with TRBD1 identical over 8 bases. The CDR3 has 17 amino acids. Germline trimming cut 0 bases from V and 3 bases from J; bases unmatched to any gene: 8. In germline, CDR1 is MGHRA, CDR2 YSYEKL. The CDR3 spells CASSQDERQGRTDTQYF. The CDR3 region has the DNA TGCGCCAGCAGCCAAGACGAAAGACAGGGGAGGACAGATACGCAGTATTTT.

The V gene is TRBV6-6, the J gene TRBJ2-7; a weak D match, TRBD1 (6 bases). CDR3 length equals 13 residues. Germline CDR1 reads MNHNY; CDR2 reads SVGAGI (reference sequence). V was shortened by 7 bases and J by 0 bases, with 10 bases between the two germline ends. CDR3: CASNGDISYEQYF. The CDR3 DNA reads as TGTGCCAGCAATGGGGACATCTCCTACGAGCAGTACTTC.

V is TRBV5-5 and J is TRBJ2-7; a weak D match, TRBD2 (5 bases). Trimming left V 7 bases short and J 2 bases short, with 13 bases between. The CDR3 contains 13 residues. Germline V gene sequence: CDR1 SGHKS, CDR2 YYEKEE (reference sequence). For the CDR3, the DNA is TGTGCCAGCGGACCGGGAAATACCTACGAGCAGTACTTC. Its protein product is CASGPGNTYEQYF. Drawing the rest from reference TRBV5-5 and TRBJ2-7, the complete variable domain is DAGVTQSPTHLIKTRGQQVTLRCSPISGHKSVSWYQQVLGQGPQFIFQYYEKEERGRGNFPDRFSARQFPNYSSELNVNALLLGDSALYLCASGPGNTYEQYFGPGTRLTVT.

This chain uses TRBV5-8 with TRBJ2-7, with 7 positions matching TRBD2. Germline CDR1 is SGHTS and CDR2 is YDEGEE. This CDR3 comprises 11 residues. V gave up 6 bases and J gave up 7 bases; unmatched junction bases: 4. DNA of the CDR3: TGTGCCAGCACCCTGGGGGGGGAGCAGTACTTC. It translates to CASTLGGEQYF.

V usage is TRBV27 and J usage is TRBJ2-7, with TRBD1 identical over 11 bases. Germline CDR1 is MNHEY and CDR2 is SMNVEV (reference sequence). V shed 5 bases and J 3 bases; nucleotides not matched to a gene: 3. CDR3 length: 14 amino acids. The DNA for the CDR3 is TGTGCCAGCAGTCCAGGGACAGGGGGCTACGAGCAGTACTTC. Translation: CASSPGTGGYEQYF.

The genes are TRBV7-6 and TRBJ1-2; 7 positions match TRBD1. Germline CDR1 is SGHVS and CDR2 is FNYEAQ. Unmatched junction bases numbered 4, after V lost 1 base and J lost 8 bases. The CDR3 length is 13 residues. The CDR3 nucleotides read TGTGCCAGCAGCTTAGGGACAGGAGGAGGCTACACCTTC. Translation gives CASSLGTGGGYTF.

This clone was observed a handful of times. Written as DNA, the CDR3 is TGTGCCAGCAGTCTTCAAGCGGACAGGGGGCGCGGTCAGCCCCAGCATTTT. Translated, it gives CASSLQADRGRGQPQHF. J is TRBJ1-5 and V is TRBV28; 11 nucleotides agree with TRBD1. After removal of 5 bases from V and 6 bases from J, the junction contained 12 bases not matched to a gene. The germline V gene encodes CDR1 MDHEN and CDR2 SYDVKM. There are 17 residues in the CDR3.

V is TRBV18 and J is TRBJ2-1, with D perhaps matching TRBD2 (6 bases). Deletions cut 3 bases from V and 7 bases from J, with 19 bases between. The CDR3 has 16 residues. Germline V CDR1 and CDR2: KGHSH, LQKENI. The CDR3 loop reads CASSPQGPQRGNEQFF. In DNA form, the CDR3 reads TGTGCCAGCTCACCCCAGGGACCACAACGGGGGAATGAGCAGTTCTTC.

The chain couples TRBV7-9 to TRBJ2-2; TRBD2 might be the D (5 bases). The CDR3 contains 14 residues. The germline V and J ends were trimmed by 1 base and 6 bases, with 9 bases remaining between them. The V gene's germline CDR1 is SEHNR and CDR2 FQNEAQ (reference sequence). The CDR3 bases are TGTGCCAGCAGCTTAGGTGGAGGTCCCGGGGAGCTGTTTTTT. Translating it yields CASSLGGGPGELFF.

The chain is built from TRBV5-4 and TRBJ2-7; TRBD1 matches 7 bases. Trimming cost V 3 bases and J 2 bases; bases outside gene matches: 5. The CDR3 length is 14 residues. The V gene's germline CDR1 is SGHNT and CDR2 YYREEE (reference sequence). CDR3 amino acids: CASSYVGQTYEQYF. In DNA, the CDR3 is TGTGCCAGCAGCTACGTGGGACAGACCTACGAGCAGTACTTC.

The chain couples TRBV5-4 to TRBJ1-2, with D perhaps TRBD1 (5 bases). Germline loops: CDR1 SGHNT, CDR2 YYREEE (reference sequence). The germline V and J ends were trimmed by 2 bases and 5 bases, with 10 bases remaining between them. The CDR3 loop spans 13 amino acids. CDR3 sequence reads: CASSLGAGYGYTF. In nucleotides, the CDR3 is TGTGCCAGCAGCTTAGGGGCGGGGTATGGCTACACCTTC.

CDR3 protein: CASSPGTVLGTEAFF. DNA of the CDR3: TGTGCCAGCAGCCCGGGGACAGTTTTGGGCACTGAAGCTTTCTTT. This chain links TRBV16 with TRBJ1-1; 7 positions match TRBD1. Germline values: CDR1 KGHSY, CDR2 FQNENV. V trimming: 4 bases; J trimming: 4 bases; junction bases outside the gene matches: 9. The CDR3 length is 15 residues.

The rearrangement links TRBV9 to TRBJ2-6; the D is unclear. With 3 bases removed from V and 0 bases from J, the gap between germline ends came to 13 bases. The CDR3 is 17 residues long. Per germline, CDR1 SGDLS and CDR2 YYNGEE. The chain's CDR3 is CASSALGAYSGANVLTF. The CDR3 nucleotides read TGTGCCAGCAGCGCCCTCGGTGCCTACTCTGGGGCCAACGTCCTGACTTTC.

V usage is TRBV7-9 and J usage is TRBJ2-7; 14 nucleotides align to TRBD2. The V gene end was trimmed by 5 bases and the J gene end by 3 bases; junction bases not matched to a gene: 6. This CDR3 region has 16 residues. The germline V gene encodes CDR1 SEHNR and CDR2 FQNEAQ (reference sequence). The CDR3 nucleotides are TGTGCCAGCAGCCCGGGGACTAGCGGGGGCATCTACGAGCAGTACTTC. This sequence encodes CASSPGTSGGIYEQYF.

The sample holds a few counts of this clone. This CDR3 reads CASSGPNQPQHF. The CDR3 coding sequence is TGTGCCAGCAGCGGCCCCAATCAGCCCCAGCATTTT. The genes are TRBV7-9 and TRBJ1-5; D call uncertain. This CDR3 contains 12 residues. Per germline, CDR1 SEHNR and CDR2 FQNEAQ (reference sequence). V lost 5 bases to trimming and J lost 3 bases, with 5 bases between them.

The chain employs TRBV19 and TRBJ2-1; D call uncertain. The CDR3 is made up of 13 amino acids. The V gene's germline CDR1 is LNHDA and CDR2 SQIVND (reference sequence). Trimming left V 2 bases short and J 14 bases short, with 16 bases between. CDR3: CASSIKNPPPEFF. Written as DNA, the CDR3 is TGTGCCAGTAGTATAAAAAACCCGCCCCCGGAGTTCTTC.